This is a list of T cell receptor beta chains from one sample in a study of breast tumors, draining lymph nodes, adjacent tissues. TCRdb reanalysed the multiplex PCR reads using MiXCR and keeps one entry per CDR3 protein. The table records about 100,000 distinct CDR3 sequences, roughly 20% of them present only once. The sample taken for sequencing was axillary lymph node tissue. Receptor source: a female donor with breast cancer. Some clones in this sample may be carry-over from other donors' samples. Both conserved end residues are part of each CDR3. D genes are given only for firm matches. The size of a clone is reported for some rows only, either as once, few or many, or as a class for expanded clones.

D: TRBD2; length: 17; size: many; V: TRBV5-5; J: TRBJ2-3; DNA: TGTGCCAGCAGCTGGCTTAGGTCCAGCGGGGGGGCAGATACGCAGTATTTT; CDR3: CASSWLRSSGGADTQYF
D: -; length: 15; size: few; V: TRBV9; J: TRBJ2-1; DNA: TGTGCCAGCAGCGTAGGGGGACTTACATACAATGAGCAGTTCTTC; CDR3: CASSVGGLTYNEQFF
D: TRBD2; length: 17; size: many; V: TRBV5-1; J: TRBJ2-3; DNA: TGCGCCAGCAGCGCAATCCTAGCGGGAGACGGGGCAGATACGCAGTATTTT; CDR3: CASSAILAGDGADTQYF
D: -; length: 18; size: many; V: TRBV19; J: TRBJ2-1; DNA: TGTGCCAGTAGTATCCCCTCCCGTGGCAGGAGCTCCTACAATGAGCAGTTCTTC; CDR3: CASSIPSRGRSSYNEQFF
D: -; length: 14; size: few; V: TRBV9; J: TRBJ1-6; DNA: TGTGCCAGCAGCCTCTCCCTCGGAAGCCAGCCCCTCCACTTT; CDR3: CASSLSLGSQPLHF
D: -; length: 13; size: many; V: TRBV25-1; J: TRBJ1-2; DNA: TGTGCCAGCACTAACACGGGCCTCCATGGCTACACCTTC; CDR3: CASTNTGLHGYTF
D: -; length: 15; size: many; V: TRBV25-1; J: TRBJ1-2; DNA: TGTGCCAGCAGTGATCGGATGGGCACTAACTATGGCTACACCTTC; CDR3: CASSDRMGTNYGYTF
D: -; length: 14; size: many; V: TRBV20-1; J: TRBJ2-7; DNA: TGCAGTGCTAGAAAGGGGGAAAGCTCCTACGAGCAGTACTTC; CDR3: CSARKGESSYEQYF
D: -; length: 15; size: -; V: TRBV12-3/TRBV12-4; J: TRBJ2-1; DNA: TGTGCCAGCAGTTTACCAGGGATTACCTGCAATGAGCAGTTCTTC; CDR3: CASSLPGITCNEQFF
D: TRBD1; length: 14; size: many; V: TRBV30; J: TRBJ2-7; DNA: TGTGCCTCGTCCGAGGACAGGGCGTTCTACGAGCAGTACTTC; CDR3: CASSEDRAFYEQYF
D: TRBD2; length: 18; size: many; V: TRBV2; J: TRBJ2-3; DNA: TGTGCCAGCAGTGGCGGGGACGGGGGGATCGAGAGCACAGATACGCAGTATTTT; CDR3: CASSGGDGGIESTDTQYF
D: TRBD1; length: 14; size: many; V: TRBV2; J: TRBJ2-1; DNA: TGTGCCAGCAGGGAGGGACAGGGGTGGGATGAGCAGTTCTTC; CDR3: CASREGQGWDEQFF
D: -; length: 12; size: -; V: TRBV30; J: TRBJ1-1; DNA: TGTGCCTGGAGCATGGCATTACCTGAAGCTTTCTTT; CDR3: CAWSMALPEAFF
D: -; length: 14; size: many; V: TRBV2; J: TRBJ1-6; DNA: TGTGCCAGCACTGGACAGTACGATAATTCACCCCTCCACTTT; CDR3: CASTGQYDNSPLHF
D: TRBD2; length: 15; size: few; V: TRBV27; J: TRBJ2-7; DNA: TGTGCCAGCAGCTCTAGCGGGGCCTACTCCTACGAGCAGTACTTC; CDR3: CASSSSGAYSYEQYF
D: TRBD2; length: 13; size: -; V: TRBV20-1; J: TRBJ2-1; DNA: TGCAGTGCTGTACTAGCGGGATTGCGTGAGCAGTTCTTC; CDR3: CSAVLAGLREQFF
D: -; length: 14; size: once; V: TRBV15; J: TRBJ1-5; DNA: TGTGCCACCAGCCCCCGGGAAGGGGGTCAGCCCCAGCATTTT; CDR3: CATSPREGGQPQHF
D: -; length: 15; size: -; V: TRBV6-5; J: TRBJ2-2; DNA: TGTGCCAGCAGCTCCGACCCGGGGGTAACCGGGGAGCTGTTTTTT; CDR3: CASSSDPGVTGELFF
D: -; length: 11; size: many; V: TRBV7-9; J: TRBJ2-5; DNA: TGTGCCAGCAGCTCGGAAGAGACCCAGTACTTC; CDR3: CASSSEETQYF
D: -; length: 15; size: many; V: TRBV20-1; J: TRBJ2-5; DNA: TGCAGTGCTAGAGATGAGTTAGTGAGCCAAGAGACCCAGTACTTC; CDR3: CSARDELVSQETQYF
D: TRBD1; length: 14; size: -; V: TRBV18; J: TRBJ2-5; DNA: TGTGCCAGCTCACCAAGTACAGGGGGTGAGACCCAGTACTTC; CDR3: CASSPSTGGETQYF
D: TRBD1; length: 15; size: many; V: TRBV19; J: TRBJ1-2; DNA: TGTGCCAGTAGTTCAGGACAGGGGGCTCTCTATGGCTACACCTTC; CDR3: CASSSGQGALYGYTF
D: TRBD2; length: 15; size: many; V: TRBV20-1; J: TRBJ2-3; DNA: TGCAGTGCCACCCGGACTAGTTCTAGCACAGATACGCAGTATTTT; CDR3: CSATRTSSSTDTQYF
D: TRBD1; length: 14; size: few; V: TRBV5-8; J: TRBJ1-1; DNA: TGTGCCAGCAGGTATAGACAGGGAGGGACTGAAGCTTTCTTT; CDR3: CASRYRQGGTEAFF
D: -; length: 15; size: many; V: TRBV9; J: TRBJ2-1; DNA: TGTGCCAGCAGCGTAGGATCCACAGCCTACAATGAGCAGTTCTTC; CDR3: CASSVGSTAYNEQFF
D: TRBD1; length: 14; size: many; V: TRBV6-1; J: TRBJ2-7; DNA: TGTGCCAGCAGTGTCCGGGACAGGACATACGAGCAGTACTTC; CDR3: CASSVRDRTYEQYF
D: -; length: 12; size: many; V: TRBV6-1; J: TRBJ1-3; DNA: TGTGCCAGCAGCGATAGTAGAAACACCATATATTTT; CDR3: CASSDSRNTIYF
D: -; length: 13; size: many; V: TRBV7-8; J: TRBJ1-3; DNA: TGTGCCAGCAGCTTAGAGATTGGAAACACCATATATTTT; CDR3: CASSLEIGNTIYF
D: TRBD1; length: 14; size: many; V: TRBV2; J: TRBJ1-2; DNA: TGTGCCAGCAGTGGCAGGGGGGAGAACTATGGCTACACCTTC; CDR3: CASSGRGENYGYTF
D: -; length: 14; size: -; V: TRBV2; J: TRBJ2-5; DNA: TGTGCCAGCAGGATCGGACGGCCACAGGAGACCCAGTACTTC; CDR3: CASRIGRPQETQYF
D: TRBD1; length: 11; size: -; V: TRBV6-5; J: TRBJ2-7; DNA: TGTGCCAGCAGGACAGGGAATGAGCAGTACTTC; CDR3: CASRTGNEQYF
D: TRBD1; length: 15; size: few; V: TRBV12-3/TRBV12-4; J: TRBJ1-5; DNA: TGTGCCAGCAGTCAGGGACAGGGGGTCGTTCAGCCCCAGCATTTT; CDR3: CASSQGQGVVQPQHF
D: TRBD2; length: 14; size: many; V: TRBV20-1; J: TRBJ2-1; DNA: TGCAGTGCTAGAGTTACTAGCGGGGGAAATGAGCAGTTCTTC; CDR3: CSARVTSGGNEQFF
D: -; length: 15; size: many; V: TRBV19; J: TRBJ1-5; DNA: TGTGCCAGCCGTTTTGGGCCTGATAGCAATCAGCCCCAGCATTTT; CDR3: CASRFGPDSNQPQHF